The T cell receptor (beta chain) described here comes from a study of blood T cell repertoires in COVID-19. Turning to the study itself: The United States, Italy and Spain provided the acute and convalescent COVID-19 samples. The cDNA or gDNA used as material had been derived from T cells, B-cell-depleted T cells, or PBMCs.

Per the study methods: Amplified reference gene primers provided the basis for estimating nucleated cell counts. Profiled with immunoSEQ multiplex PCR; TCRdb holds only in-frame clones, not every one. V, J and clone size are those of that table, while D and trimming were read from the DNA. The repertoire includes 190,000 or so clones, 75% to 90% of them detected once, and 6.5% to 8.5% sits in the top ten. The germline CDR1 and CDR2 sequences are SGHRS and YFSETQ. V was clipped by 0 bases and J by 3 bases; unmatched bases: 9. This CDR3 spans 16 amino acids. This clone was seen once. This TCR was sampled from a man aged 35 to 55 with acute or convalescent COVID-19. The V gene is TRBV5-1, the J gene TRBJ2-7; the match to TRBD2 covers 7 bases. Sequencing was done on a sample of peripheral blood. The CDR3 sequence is CASSLVAASGLYEQYF. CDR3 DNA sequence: TGCGCCAGCAGCTTGGTGGCGGCTAGCGGCCTCTACGAGCAGTACTTC. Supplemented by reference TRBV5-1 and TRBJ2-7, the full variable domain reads KAGVTQTPRYLIKTRGQQVTLSCSPISGHRSVSWYQQTPGQGLQFLFEYFSETQRNKGNFPGRFSGRQFSNSRSEMNVSTLELGDSALYLCASSLVAASGLYEQYFGPGTRLTVT.